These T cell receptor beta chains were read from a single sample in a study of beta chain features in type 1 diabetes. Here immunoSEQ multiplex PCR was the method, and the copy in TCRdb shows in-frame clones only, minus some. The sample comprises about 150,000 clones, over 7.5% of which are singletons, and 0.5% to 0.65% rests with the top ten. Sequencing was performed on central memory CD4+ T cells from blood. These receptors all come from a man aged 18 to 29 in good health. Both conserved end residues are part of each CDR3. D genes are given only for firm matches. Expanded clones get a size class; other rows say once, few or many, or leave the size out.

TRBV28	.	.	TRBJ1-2	TGTGCCAGCAAAGGAATAATAGGGGCAGAAAATGGCTACACCTTC	CASKGIIGAENGYTF
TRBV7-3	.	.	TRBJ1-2	TGTGCCAGCAGCTTCTCACGGGGGGACGGCTACACCTTC	CASSFSRGDGYTF
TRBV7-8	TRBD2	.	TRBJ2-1	TGTGCCAGCAGCCTTGCGGGGGGCCAAGGGCGCAATGAGCAGTTCTTC	CASSLAGGQGRNEQFF
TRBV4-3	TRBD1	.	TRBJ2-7	TGCGCCAGCAGCCAACTCTCTGGACAGGGGCTCCCCTACGAGCAGTACTTC	CASSQLSGQGLPYEQYF
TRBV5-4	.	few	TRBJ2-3	TGTGCCAGCAGGAGGGCGGGTACCTACACAGATACGCAGTATTTT	CASRRAGTYTDTQYF
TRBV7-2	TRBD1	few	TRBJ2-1	TGTGCCAGCAGCTGGGGGACAGGGCGAAATGAGCAGTTCTTC	CASSWGTGRNEQFF
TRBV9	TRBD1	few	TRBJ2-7	TGTGCCAGCAGCCCCCAACAGGGGTACGAGCAGTACTTC	CASSPQQGYEQYF
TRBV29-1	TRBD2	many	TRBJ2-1	TGCAGCGCGAACCCTAGCGGGGGCTACAATGAGCAGTTCTTC	CSANPSGGYNEQFF
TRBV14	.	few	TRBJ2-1	TGTGCCAGCAGCCAAGCCCATCACCTAGGGCGGGACCTATACAATGAGCAGTTCTTC	CASSQAHHLGRDLYNEQFF
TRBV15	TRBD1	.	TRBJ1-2	TGTGCCACCAGCAGAGATCAACAGGGGGCGCCGGGGGGCTACACCTTC	CATSRDQQGAPGGYTF
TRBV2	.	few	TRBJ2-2	TGTGCCAGCAGTCTTCGCGGCGGGGCAATGAACACCGGGGAGCTGTTTTTT	CASSLRGGAMNTGELFF
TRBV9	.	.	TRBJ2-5	TGTGCCAGCAGTTTCCGCTCTAAGACCCAGTACTTC	CASSFRSKTQYF
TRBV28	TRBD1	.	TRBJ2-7	TGTGCCAGCCGGACAGGGTCGGCCTACGAGCAGTACTTC	CASRTGSAYEQYF
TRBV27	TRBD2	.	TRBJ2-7	TGTGCCAGCAGAGATAGACTAGCGGGAGGATCCTACGAGCAGTACTTC	CASRDRLAGGSYEQYF
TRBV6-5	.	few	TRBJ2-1	TGTGCCAGCAGTTACTCTAGAGGGTTGGGGAGTGAGCAGTTCTTC	CASSYSRGLGSEQFF
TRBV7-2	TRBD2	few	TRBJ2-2	TGTGCCAGCAGCCCCGGACTAGCGGGTAGGGAGCTGTTTTTT	CASSPGLAGRELFF